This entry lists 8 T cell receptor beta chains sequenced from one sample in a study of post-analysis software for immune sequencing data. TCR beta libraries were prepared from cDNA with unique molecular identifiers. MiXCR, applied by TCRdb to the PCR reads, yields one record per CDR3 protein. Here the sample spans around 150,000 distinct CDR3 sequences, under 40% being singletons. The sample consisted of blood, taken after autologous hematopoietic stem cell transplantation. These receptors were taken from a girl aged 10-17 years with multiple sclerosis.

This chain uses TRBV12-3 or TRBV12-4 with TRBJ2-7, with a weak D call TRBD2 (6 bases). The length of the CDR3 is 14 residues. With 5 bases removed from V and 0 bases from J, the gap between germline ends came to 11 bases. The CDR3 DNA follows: TGTGCCAGCAGTCGGGAGATCAGCTCCTACGAGCAGTACTTC. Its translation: CASSREISSYEQYF.

The chain's CDR3 is CSANEGVETQYF. The CDR3 nucleotides are TGCAGCGCGAACGAGGGAGTGGAGACCCAGTACTTC. V and J are TRBV29-1 and TRBJ2-5; TRBD2 might be the D (5 bases). The germline V gene encodes CDR1 SQVTM and CDR2 ANQGSEA. V lost 7 bases and J lost 5, with 14 bases in between. CDR3 length: 12 residues.

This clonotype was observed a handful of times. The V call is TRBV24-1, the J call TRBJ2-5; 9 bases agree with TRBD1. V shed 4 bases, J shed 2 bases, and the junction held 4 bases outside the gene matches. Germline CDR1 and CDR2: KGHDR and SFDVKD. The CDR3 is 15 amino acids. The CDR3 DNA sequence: TGTGCCACCAGTGAGGGAGGACAGGGGCAAGAGACCCAGTACTTC. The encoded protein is CATSEGGQGQETQYF.

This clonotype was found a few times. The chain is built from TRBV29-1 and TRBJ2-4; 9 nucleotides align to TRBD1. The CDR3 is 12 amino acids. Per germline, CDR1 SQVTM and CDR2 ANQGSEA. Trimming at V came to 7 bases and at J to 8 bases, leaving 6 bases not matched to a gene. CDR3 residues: CSGRGQGDIQYF. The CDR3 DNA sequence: TGCAGCGGACGGGGACAGGGAGACATTCAGTACTTC.

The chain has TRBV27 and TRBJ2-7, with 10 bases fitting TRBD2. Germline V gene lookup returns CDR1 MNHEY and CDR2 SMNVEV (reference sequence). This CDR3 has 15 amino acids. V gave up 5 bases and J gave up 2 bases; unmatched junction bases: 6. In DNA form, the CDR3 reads TGTGCCAGCAGTGTCGGACTAGCGGACACCTACGAGCAGTACTTC. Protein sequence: CASSVGLADTYEQYF.

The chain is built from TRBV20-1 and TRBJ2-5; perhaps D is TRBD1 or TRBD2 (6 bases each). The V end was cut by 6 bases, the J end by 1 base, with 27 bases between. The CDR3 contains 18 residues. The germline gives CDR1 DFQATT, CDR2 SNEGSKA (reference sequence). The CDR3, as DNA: TGCAGTGCACCAGGGATAGAGGTCCGGGGGCCCTTCCAAGAGACCCAGTACTTC. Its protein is CSAPGIEVRGPFQETQYF.

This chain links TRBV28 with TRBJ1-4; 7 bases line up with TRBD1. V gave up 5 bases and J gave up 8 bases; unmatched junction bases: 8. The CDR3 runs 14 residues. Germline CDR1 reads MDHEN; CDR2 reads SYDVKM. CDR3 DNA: TGTGCCAGCAGTACCGGGACAGTAGACGAAAAACTGTTTTTT. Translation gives CASSTGTVDEKLFF.

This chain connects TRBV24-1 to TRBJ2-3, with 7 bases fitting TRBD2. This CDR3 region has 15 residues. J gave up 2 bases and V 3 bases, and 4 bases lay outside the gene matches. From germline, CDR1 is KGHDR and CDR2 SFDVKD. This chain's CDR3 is CATSDPSGNTDTQYF. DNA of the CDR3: TGTGCCACCAGTGATCCTAGCGGCAACACAGATACGCAGTATTTT.